This TCR beta chain came from a study of cytomegalovirus exposure and HLA in healthy donors. The PCR was carried out with 60 Vbeta primers and 13 Jbeta primers. Profiling relied on immunoSEQ multiplex PCR, and the TCRdb table lists in-frame clones only, not all of them. The table includes 95,000 to 150,000 clones, 74% detected once. The germline gives CDR1 SGHRS, CDR2 YFSETQ. CDR3 size: 16 residues. V gave up 6 bases and J gave up 7 bases; unmatched junction bases: 12. The sequencing input was PBMCs. V gene TRBV5-1 combines with J gene TRBJ2-2; TRBD1 agrees at 10 bases. The sequence derives from a woman in her forties or fifties in good health and CMV-seropositive. The DNA of the CDR3 is TGCGCCAGCAACTTAATATCCGGGACAGGGGTCGGGGAGCTGTTTTTT. Protein: CASNLISGTGVGELFF.